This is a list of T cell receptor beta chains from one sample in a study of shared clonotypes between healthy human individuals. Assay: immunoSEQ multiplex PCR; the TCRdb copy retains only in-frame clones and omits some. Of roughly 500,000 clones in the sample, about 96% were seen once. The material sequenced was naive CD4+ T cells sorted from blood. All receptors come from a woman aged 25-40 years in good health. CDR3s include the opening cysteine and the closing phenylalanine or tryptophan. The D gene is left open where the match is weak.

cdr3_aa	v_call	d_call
CASSEGGRGSGNTIYF	TRBV2	NA
CASSVGQGRHEQYF	TRBV2	NA
CASTGQAFDTEAFF	TRBV10-2	TRBD1
CASSPSAGPNEQYF	TRBV18	NA
CASSPRTEPNTGELFF	TRBV5-1	NA
CASSGATTEAFF	TRBV2	NA
CASSVARLVVHEQYF	TRBV9	NA
CAWMVSTEQFF	TRBV30	NA
CASSIAGGWQYF	TRBV6-1	TRBD1
CASSVSPGQGINEQFF	TRBV2	TRBD1
CASSLSFANTGELFF	TRBV5-1	NA
CASSSAGSGQVGDTQYF	TRBV11-2	TRBD1
CALVGGQAHEKLFF	TRBV14	NA
CASIPSVGSNQPQHF	TRBV28	NA
CASSVGGTEAFF	TRBV9	NA
CASTTKVGTGGYTF	TRBV19	NA
CAWHSGAGQPQHF	TRBV30	NA
CASSHLGQPQHF	TRBV11-2	NA
CASSYFGQAAYEQYF	TRBV6-5	NA
CASSPGETQYF	TRBV5-1	NA
CASTQNTEAFF	TRBV28	NA
CASSPDWGENYGYTF	TRBV18	NA
CASSSGQQRYF	TRBV6-6	TRBD1
CASSPSQGVSYEQYF	TRBV27	TRBD1
CASSAGLAGTDTQYF	TRBV6-1	TRBD2
CASRLAGDVDEQYF	TRBV5-4	TRBD2
CASSLGAPLGYTF	TRBV28	NA
CASRSGQGLQGAEQYF	TRBV28	TRBD1
CASSETSGSGDEQFF	TRBV25-1	TRBD2
CASSESGELATQYF	TRBV25-1	TRBD2
CASSTHPRGAGGHETQYF	TRBV27	TRBD2
CASRPNGGWGRANEQFF	TRBV7-8	TRBD2
CASSLLSRDSGEQYF	TRBV5-5	NA
CASSWGVTSTQYF	TRBV5-4	NA
CASSIVGRGNQPQHF	TRBV19	NA
CATSSVLWLAGGSSYEQYF	TRBV15	TRBD2
CSVEGGRREFTDTQYF	TRBV29-1	NA
CASRHRDLNYGYTF	TRBV4-1	NA
CASSPRGISNQPQHF	TRBV18	NA
CASSSLTSGSYEQYF	TRBV6-5	TRBD2
CASSPLAKNIQYF	TRBV11-2	NA
CASSLDSGVSPYNEQFF	TRBV11-2	NA
CASSLGSSSYEQYF	TRBV7-9	NA
CASRRGLAGSNEQFF	TRBV6-1	NA
CASSTPGHSYEQYF	TRBV19	NA
CASSRVLAGGSYNEQFF	TRBV27	TRBD2
CASGTSSYEQYF	TRBV25-1	TRBD2
CSVASPSYEQYF	TRBV29-1	NA
CASHRTNAGAIETQYF	TRBV23-1	NA
CASIPQGYVYEQYF	TRBV2	TRBD1
CASSDPGRKPRDYEQYF	TRBV6-1	NA